Shown below are 20 T cell receptor beta chains from a single sample sequenced in a study of blood T cell repertoires in COVID-19 (TCRdb year 2020). The protocol used for the library was the immunoSEQ multiplex PCR assay. TCRdb provides this immuneACCESS table in a form limited to in-frame rearrangements. Some clones are lacking; in checked studies, under half of them reflect an unresolved V gene, and why the rest are absent is not known. Within this sample are fewer than 200,000 clones, with less than 90% of them counted one time only. Jointly, the top ten make up approximately 4% of the sample. Sequenced material: PBMCs or T cells enriched from blood (not recorded which). The receptors were sampled from a woman aged 45-60 years who had recovered from COVID-19.

V gene TRBV11-3 combines with J gene TRBJ2-2; tentative D call: TRBD2 (6 bases). Germline CDR1 reads SGHNT; CDR2 reads YENEEA. The CDR3 contains 18 residues. The V end was cut by 5 bases, the J end by 5 bases, with 24 bases between. As DNA, the CDR3 is TGTGCCAGCAGCCTCAATCTGGCTCGGGGCGCGGGAACCGGGGAGCTGTTTTTT. Its protein is CASSLNLARGAGTGELFF.

This clone was observed a single time. The chain employs TRBV30 and TRBJ2-1, with D tentatively TRBD2 (6 bases). Per germline, CDR1 GTSNPN and CDR2 SVGIG (reference sequence). Trimming took off 0 bases at V and 9 bases at J, with 18 bases between the two ends. CDR3 size: 15 residues. The CDR3 region is CAWSVTGSHIGEQFF. CDR3 nucleotides: TGTGCCTGGAGTGTAACCGGGAGTCACATAGGTGAGCAGTTCTTC.

This clone has a single count. Here the CDR3 DNA reads TGTGCCAGCAGCACACCGGGACAGAGCTCCTACGAGCAGTACGTC. Translation: CASSTPGQSSYEQYV. This chain uses TRBV5-6 with TRBJ2-7, with 7 bases fitting TRBD1. Germline trimming cut 4 bases from V and 0 bases from J; bases unmatched to any gene: 7. The CDR3 loop spans 15 amino acids. CDR1 is SGHDT and CDR2 is YYEEEE in the germline V gene.

The chain links TRBV6-2 or TRBV6-3 to TRBJ2-1; D remains ambiguous. Germline assignment: CDR1 MNHEY and CDR2 SVGEGT. The CDR3 runs to 12 residues. Trimming left V 5 bases short and J 7 bases short, with 9 bases between. The CDR3 region is CASSAMRNEQFF. In DNA, the CDR3 is TGTGCCAGCAGTGCCATGAGGAATGAGCAGTTCTTC.

DNA of the CDR3: TGTGCCAGCATTAGTGGACACGCCGGCACTGAAGCTTTCTTT. Amino acid sequence: CASISGHAGTEAFF. The chain has TRBV6-5 and TRBJ1-1; D is perhaps TRBD1 (5 bases). The V gene lost 7 bases and the J gene lost 4 bases, with 16 bases spanning the gap. CDR1 and CDR2 (germline): MNHEY, SVGAGI. CDR3 length: 14 amino acids.

The genes are TRBV28 and TRBJ1-5; D is unresolved. The CDR3 is made up of 14 amino acids. The V end lost 7 bases, the J end lost 4 bases, and 14 bases lay between the germline ends. Germline CDR1 is MDHEN and CDR2 is SYDVKM. The CDR3 DNA follows: TGTGCCAGCACCACTAACGGTCCAAATCAGCCCCAGCATTTT. Its translation is CASTTNGPNQPQHF.

The chain employs TRBV19 and TRBJ1-1; D gene uncertain. The germline gives CDR1 LNHDA, CDR2 SQIVND (reference sequence). Trimming stripped 1 base from V and 3 bases from J, with 9 bases between. The CDR3 spans 14 residues. DNA of the CDR3: TGTGCCAGTAGTATAGGTGGCGGAGACACTGAAGCTTTCTTT. Encoded protein: CASSIGGGDTEAFF.

The V call is TRBV18, the J call TRBJ2-3; D might be TRBD1 (6 bases). V dropped 8 bases and J dropped 3 bases, with 12 bases sitting between them. Germline-derived CDR1 and CDR2 are KGHSH and LQKENI. The CDR3 totals 13 residues. CDR3 sequence: CASPGQSTDTQYF. In nucleotides, the CDR3 is TGTGCCAGCCCCGGACAGTCGACAGATACGCAGTATTTT.

This clone appeared once. The chain joins TRBV19 to TRBJ2-1, with a weak D call TRBD1 (6 bases). Trimming removed 8 bases from V and 1 base from J, with 15 bases in between. Per the germline V gene, CDR1 is LNHDA and CDR2 is SQIVND (reference sequence). The CDR3 totals 15 residues. The CDR3: CASAFGQGSYNEQFF. The CDR3 bases are TGTGCCAGTGCCTTCGGGCAGGGGTCCTACAATGAGCAGTTCTTC.

The sample holds a few counts of this clone. The chain carries TRBV5-1 and TRBJ2-2, with 13 bases aligning to TRBD2. V was pared by 0 bases and J by 8 bases, with 4 bases of the junction left unmatched. Germline assignment: CDR1 SGHRS and CDR2 YFSETQ. The CDR3 runs to 16 residues. This chain's CDR3 is CASSLGLAGGTGELFF. CDR3 bases: TGCGCCAGCAGCTTGGGACTAGCGGGAGGTACAGGGGAGCTGTTTTTT. Based on the CDR3 plus reference TRBV5-1 and TRBJ2-2, the full variable domain is KAGVTQTPRYLIKTRGQQVTLSCSPISGHRSVSWYQQTPGQGLQFLFEYFSETQRNKGNFPGRFSGRQFSNSRSEMNVSTLELGDSALYLCASSLGLAGGTGELFFGEGSRLTVL.

V gene TRBV4-1 combines with J gene TRBJ1-2; D is perhaps TRBD1 (5 bases). The CDR3 spans 14 residues. Trimming cost V 6 bases and J 3 bases, with 14 bases left between them. Germline V gives CDR1 MGHRA, CDR2 YSYEKL. CDR3 sequence (DNA): TGCGCCAGCAGTGGGGGGTGGAGAGACTATGGCTACACCTTC. Translation: CASSGGWRDYGYTF.

The V call is TRBV30, the J call TRBJ1-5; the D is unclear. The V gene's germline CDR1 is GTSNPN and CDR2 SVGIG (reference sequence). The CDR3 length is 9 residues. The CDR3 loop is CATDQPQHF. The CDR3 DNA reads TGTGCTACGGATCAGCCCCAGCATTTT.

This clone was detected once. The gene calls are TRBV6-6 and TRBJ2-1; TRBD2 agrees at 14 bases. Germline V CDR1 and CDR2: MNHNY, SVGAGI (reference sequence). V was pared by 6 bases and J by 2 bases, with 3 bases of the junction left unmatched. The CDR3 extends over 16 amino acids. The CDR3, as DNA: TGTGCCAGCAGGCCGACTAGCGGGAGGGCCTACAATGAGCAGTTCTTC. As protein: CASRPTSGRAYNEQFF.

This clone was recorded a few times. The V and J genes are TRBV20-1 and TRBJ1-5, with D perhaps matching TRBD1 (5 bases). Deletions cut 3 bases from V and 3 bases from J, with 24 bases between. The germline gives CDR1 DFQATT, CDR2 SNEGSKA (reference sequence). The length of the CDR3 is 18 residues. The CDR3 here is CSASKVGRRVMANQPQHF. Here the CDR3 DNA reads TGCAGTGCTAGTAAGGTGGGGCGCAGGGTGATGGCCAATCAGCCCCAGCATTTT.

The chain links TRBV7-2 to TRBJ2-1; TRBD2 agrees at 7 bases. J was trimmed by 2 bases and V by 1 base; bases with no gene match: 2. Germline V gene lookup returns CDR1 SGHTA and CDR2 FQGNSA. This CDR3 is built from 15 residues. The CDR3 DNA sequence: TGTGCCAGCAGCTTAGGACTAGCTACCTACAATGAGCAGTTCTTC. Translation gives CASSLGLATYNEQFF.

This clone was seen only once. This chain connects TRBV29-1 to TRBJ1-1; D might be TRBD1 (5 bases). Germline CDR1 is SQVTM and CDR2 is ANQGSEA. The CDR3 spans 12 residues. The CDR3 loop reads CSSWAGRTEAFF. CDR3 in DNA: TGCAGTTCTTGGGCAGGGCGAACTGAAGCTTTCTTT.

As to this clone: Different DNA sequences within this sample yield the same CDR3. The CDR3 protein is CASSSGQGFYNSPLHF. The CDR3, as DNA: TGTGCCAGCAGCTCGGGACAGGGGTTTTATAATTCACCCCTCCACTTT. This chain links TRBV7-9 with TRBJ1-6; 10 bases match TRBD1. V lost 4 bases, J lost 4 bases, and 4 bases stayed unmatched. This CDR3 contains 16 residues. The germline gives CDR1 SEHNR, CDR2 FQNEAQ (reference sequence). The whole variable domain, filled in from reference TRBV7-9 and TRBJ1-6, reads DTGVSQNPRHKITKRGQNVTFRCDPISEHNRLYWYRQTLGQGPEFLTYFQNEAQLEKSRLLSDRFSAERPKGSFSTLEIQRTEQGDSAMYLCASSSGQGFYNSPLHFGNGTRLTVT.

The sample holds a few counts of this clone. The rearrangement joins TRBV4-3 to TRBJ1-4; a possible D gene is TRBD1 (6 bases). Germline values: CDR1 LGHNA, CDR2 YSLEER. The V end lost 4 bases, the J end lost 5 bases, and 23 bases lay between the germline ends. CDR3 length: 18 amino acids. The CDR3 DNA reads as TGCGCCAGCAGCCGCGGCGTACAGGGCAAGGGTTGGAATGAAAAACTGTTTTTT. It translates to CASSRGVQGKGWNEKLFF.

The chain combines TRBV12-3 or TRBV12-4 with TRBJ2-6; D uncertain. This CDR3 has 11 amino acids. V was trimmed by 5 bases and J by 14 bases, leaving 10 bases between them. CDR3 nucleotides: TGTGCCAGCAGTAAATCTTCGTTCCTGACTTTC. Its translation is CASSKSSFLTF.

The chain uses TRBV28 and TRBJ1-2, with 8 bases matching TRBD1. This CDR3 contains 12 residues. Germline assignment: CDR1 MDHEN and CDR2 SYDVKM. J gave up 7 bases and V 8 bases, and 6 bases lay outside the gene matches. Here the CDR3 DNA reads TGTGCCAGCCTCCAGGGGGCAAGTGGCTACACCTTC. As protein: CASLQGASGYTF.